This entry concerns a single T cell receptor (beta chain). As yet, its antigen is unknown. This record comes from a study of T cell repertoires in cytomegalovirus infection. Whole-study context: The public TCR beta signatures pointed to both CMV infection and matching HLA type.

One entry per CDR3 protein, called by TCRdb with MiXCR from the reads. The sample shows nearly 650,000 distinct CDR3 sequences, 20% to 30% of them seen only once. Whole-study results and caveats: Cumulative frequency of public TCR beta families picked out carriers of CMV plus the relevant HLA. The ex vivo response showed dominance by HLA-C-restricted CMV-specific TCR beta clonotypes.

Trimming cost V 8 bases and J 8 bases; bases outside gene matches: 15. CDR3 size: 15 residues. Germline assignment: CDR1 DFQATT and CDR2 SNEGSKA (reference sequence). The sample consisted of CD8+ T cells from PBMCs. The sequence came from a human donor in good health (CMV status not recorded). Some clones in this sample may be carry-over from other donors' samples. The chain carries TRBV20-1 and TRBJ2-1; 10 bases line up with TRBD2. CDR3 DNA: TGCAGTATCCAATCAACTAGCGGGGAGATGGATGAGCAGTTCTTC. Amino acid sequence: CSIQSTSGEMDEQFF.